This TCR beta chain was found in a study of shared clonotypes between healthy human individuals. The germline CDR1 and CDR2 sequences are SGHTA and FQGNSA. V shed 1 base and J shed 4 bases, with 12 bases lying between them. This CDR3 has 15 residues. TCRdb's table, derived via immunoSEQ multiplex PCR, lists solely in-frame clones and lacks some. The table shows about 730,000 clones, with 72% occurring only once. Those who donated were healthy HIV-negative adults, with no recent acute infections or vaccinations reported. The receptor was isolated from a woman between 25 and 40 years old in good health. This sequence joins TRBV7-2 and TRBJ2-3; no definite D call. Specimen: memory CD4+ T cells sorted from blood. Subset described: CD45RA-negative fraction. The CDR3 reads CASSLVPGEADTQYF. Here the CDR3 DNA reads TGTGCCAGCAGCTTAGTCCCGGGTGAAGCAGATACGCAGTATTTT.